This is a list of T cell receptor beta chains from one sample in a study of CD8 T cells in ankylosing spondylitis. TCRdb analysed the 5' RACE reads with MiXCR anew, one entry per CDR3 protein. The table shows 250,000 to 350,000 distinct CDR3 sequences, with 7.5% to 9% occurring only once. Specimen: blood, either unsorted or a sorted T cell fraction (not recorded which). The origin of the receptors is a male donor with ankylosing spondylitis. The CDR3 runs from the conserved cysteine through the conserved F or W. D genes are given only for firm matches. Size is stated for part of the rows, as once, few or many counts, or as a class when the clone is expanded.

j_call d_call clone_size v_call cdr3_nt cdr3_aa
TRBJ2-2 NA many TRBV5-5 TGTGCCAGCAGCGCCCGGTCAGGGGATACCGGGGAGCTGTTTTTT CASSARSGDTGELFF
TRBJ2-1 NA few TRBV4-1 TGCGCCAGCAGCCCGCTACGAGACTACTATGAGCAGTTCTTC CASSPLRDYYEQFF
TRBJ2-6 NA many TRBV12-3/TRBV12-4 TGTGCCAGCAACAAGGGTGGTTGGGCCAACGTCCTGACTTTC CASNKGGWANVLTF
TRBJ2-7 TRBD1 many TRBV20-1 TGCAGTGCTAGAGATCAGGGGGCGATAGCTCGGGTGCAGTACTTC CSARDQGAIARVQYF
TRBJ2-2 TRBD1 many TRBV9 TGTGCCAGCAGCGAGTGGGACAGGGTCTACACCGGGGAGCTGTTTTTT CASSEWDRVYTGELFF
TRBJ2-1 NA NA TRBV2 TGTGCCAGCAGTATCCCTAGTGGGTCCAATGAGCAGTTCTTC CASSIPSGSNEQFF
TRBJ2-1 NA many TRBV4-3 TGCGCCAGCAGCCAAGACAGATTGGGGGGCAATGAGCAGTTCTTC CASSQDRLGGNEQFF
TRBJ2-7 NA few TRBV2 TGTACTAGCAGAGTTTATTACGAGCAGTACTTC CTSRVYYEQYF
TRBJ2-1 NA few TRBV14 TGTGCCAGCAGCCAAGATAACGGAGACTGGCAGTTCTTC CASSQDNGDWQFF
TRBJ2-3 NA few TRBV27 TGTGCCAGCAGTCCCCGCCGTCGGCCTAGCACAGATACGCAGTATTTT CASSPRRRPSTDTQYF
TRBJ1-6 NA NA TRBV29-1 TGCAGCGTTCAGACTGGAGGGAATTCACCCCTCCACTTT CSVQTGGNSPLHF
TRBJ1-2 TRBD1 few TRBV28 TGTGCCAGCATACCACCGGGACAGGGGGCTTTTGGCTACACCTTC CASIPPGQGAFGYTF
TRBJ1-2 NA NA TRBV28 TGTGCCAGCAGTTTAGGGAGAGAGTATGGCTACACCTTC CASSLGREYGYTF
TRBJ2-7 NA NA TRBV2 TGTGCCAGCAGTTTGCTAGCGTGGGAGCAGTACTTC CASSLLAWEQYF
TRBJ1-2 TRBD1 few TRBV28 TGTGCCAGCAGTCCCCGGGACAGGGCGAGACGTAACTATGGCTACACCTTC CASSPRDRARRNYGYTF
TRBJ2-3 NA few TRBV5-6 TGTGCCAGCAGGTCGGGACGGACCCCAAATACGCAGTATTTT CASRSGRTPNTQYF